The rows below give T cell receptor beta chains drawn from one sample of a study of regulatory T cells in long-lasting Graves disease. Using its own MiXCR run on the multiplex PCR reads, TCRdb lists one record per CDR3 protein. This sample has about 320,000 distinct CDR3 sequences; 18% occur once, and the top ten carry roughly 35%. The source was peripheral blood mononuclear cells (PBMCs), collected at new diagnosis, from a patient treated with antithyroid drugs. The receptors originated from a female donor with Graves disease. Each CDR3 is given with its conserved first and last residue. Fields, in order: D gene, J gene, clone size, V gene, CDR3 DNA, CDR3 protein. The D gene is left open where the match is weak. The listing skips clone size in some rows; elsewhere it reads once, few, many or a size class.

d_gene: -
j_gene: TRBJ2-2
abundance: -
v_gene: TRBV25-1
CDR3nt: TGTGCCAGCAGCCTAGGGGGGTTGGACACCGGGGAGCTGTTTTTT
CDR3aa: CASSLGGLDTGELFF

d_gene: TRBD2
j_gene: TRBJ2-1
abundance: few
v_gene: TRBV19
CDR3nt: TGTGCCAGTAGTATTAGTGCGGGAGGGGGCAATGAGCAGTTCTTC
CDR3aa: CASSISAGGGNEQFF

d_gene: -
j_gene: TRBJ2-1
abundance: many
v_gene: TRBV11-1
CDR3nt: TGTGCCAGCAGCGCATCCGGCAACAGCGCACAGTTCTTC
CDR3aa: CASSASGNSAQFF

d_gene: -
j_gene: TRBJ1-2
abundance: medium-sized
v_gene: TRBV11-2
CDR3nt: TGTGCCAGCAGCTTACAGGGAAACTATGGCTACACCTTC
CDR3aa: CASSLQGNYGYTF

d_gene: TRBD2
j_gene: TRBJ2-1
abundance: few
v_gene: TRBV11-2
CDR3nt: TGTGCCAGCAGCTTCCTCACTAGCGGGAGGGCCGTATATGAGCAGTTCTTC
CDR3aa: CASSFLTSGRAVYEQFF

d_gene: TRBD1
j_gene: TRBJ2-3
abundance: -
v_gene: TRBV11-3
CDR3nt: TGTGCCAGCAGCGACAGGGGTGTCACAGATACGCAGTATTTT
CDR3aa: CASSDRGVTDTQYF

d_gene: TRBD1
j_gene: TRBJ2-7
abundance: -
v_gene: TRBV7-8
CDR3nt: TGTGCCAGCAGCCCAAAGACAGGGGTTGTTCTCGAGCAGTACTTC
CDR3aa: CASSPKTGVVLEQYF

d_gene: TRBD2
j_gene: TRBJ2-1
abundance: few
v_gene: TRBV3-1
CDR3nt: TGTGCCAGCAGCCGCCTTCCCCCCCGCGGCGGGGGATCCTACAATGAGCAGTTCTTC
CDR3aa: CASSRLPPRGGGSYNEQFF

d_gene: TRBD2
j_gene: TRBJ2-5
abundance: -
v_gene: TRBV5-1
CDR3nt: TGCGCCAGCAGCCCCTTAGCGGGAGGGCCTGAGACCCAGTACTTC
CDR3aa: CASSPLAGGPETQYF

d_gene: -
j_gene: TRBJ1-1
abundance: few
v_gene: TRBV19
CDR3nt: TGTGCCAGTACCCGAACGAAGGTATGGTTGAACACTGAAGCTTTCTTT
CDR3aa: CASTRTKVWLNTEAFF

d_gene: TRBD2
j_gene: TRBJ2-7
abundance: many
v_gene: TRBV30
CDR3nt: TGTGCCAGGACCGGGACTAGCGGAGGTGACTACGAGCAGTACTTC
CDR3aa: CARTGTSGGDYEQYF

d_gene: -
j_gene: TRBJ1-3
abundance: many
v_gene: TRBV6-1
CDR3nt: TGTGCCAGCACTCGCTGGGATTCTCCCTCTGGAAACACCATATATTTT
CDR3aa: CASTRWDSPSGNTIYF

d_gene: TRBD2
j_gene: TRBJ2-1
abundance: -
v_gene: TRBV12-3/TRBV12-4
CDR3nt: TGTGCCAGCAGTTTCCTAGCGGGAGCGTACAATGAGCAGTTCTTC
CDR3aa: CASSFLAGAYNEQFF

d_gene: -
j_gene: TRBJ1-1
abundance: many
v_gene: TRBV7-9
CDR3nt: TGTGCCAGCAGTCGGCTATCGGGGAACACTGAAGCTTTCTTT
CDR3aa: CASSRLSGNTEAFF

d_gene: TRBD2
j_gene: TRBJ2-5
abundance: many
v_gene: TRBV7-9
CDR3nt: TGTGCCAGCAGCTTAATCGGACTAGCGGCCCAAGAGACCCAGTACTTC
CDR3aa: CASSLIGLAAQETQYF

d_gene: TRBD1
j_gene: TRBJ1-2
abundance: many
v_gene: TRBV12-5
CDR3nt: TGTGCTAGTGGTTCTAGGGCAGGGGGATCTAACTATGGCTACACCTTC
CDR3aa: CASGSRAGGSNYGYTF

d_gene: -
j_gene: TRBJ2-7
abundance: many
v_gene: TRBV27
CDR3nt: TGTGCCAGCAGTCCACCTGGGACACACCCTGGCGAGCAGTACTTC
CDR3aa: CASSPPGTHPGEQYF

d_gene: -
j_gene: TRBJ1-3
abundance: -
v_gene: TRBV6-1
CDR3nt: TGTGCCAGCAGCCCTCAGGGGACCGGAAACACCATATATTTT
CDR3aa: CASSPQGTGNTIYF

d_gene: TRBD1
j_gene: TRBJ2-2
abundance: many
v_gene: TRBV15
CDR3nt: TGTGCCACCAGCAGAGATCGACAGGGTGAGAACACCGGGGAGCTGTTTTTT
CDR3aa: CATSRDRQGENTGELFF

d_gene: TRBD1
j_gene: TRBJ1-5
abundance: many
v_gene: TRBV10-3
CDR3nt: TGTGCCACCCTGGACAGGTTCGGGGCCCAGCATTTT
CDR3aa: CATLDRFGAQHF

d_gene: TRBD1
j_gene: TRBJ1-2
abundance: many
v_gene: TRBV3-1
CDR3nt: TGTGCCAGCAGCCAAGGTTCCGGGAGACAGGGTATGGGCTACACCTTC
CDR3aa: CASSQGSGRQGMGYTF

d_gene: -
j_gene: TRBJ2-7
abundance: many
v_gene: TRBV12-3/TRBV12-4
CDR3nt: TGTGCCAGCACCCGGATGGGCGAGCAGTACTTC
CDR3aa: CASTRMGEQYF

d_gene: TRBD2
j_gene: TRBJ2-1
abundance: many
v_gene: TRBV27
CDR3nt: TGTGCCAGCAGTTCTGCGGGACTAGGCGGCAATGAGCAGTTCTTC
CDR3aa: CASSSAGLGGNEQFF

d_gene: -
j_gene: TRBJ2-1
abundance: many
v_gene: TRBV11-2
CDR3nt: TGTGCCAGCAGCTCGGGGCAGGGAGTAAATGAGCAGTTCTTC
CDR3aa: CASSSGQGVNEQFF

d_gene: TRBD2
j_gene: TRBJ2-5
abundance: many
v_gene: TRBV7-2
CDR3nt: TGTGCCAGCAGCTGGTCCCTGACTAGCGGGGCGGAGACCCAGTACTTC
CDR3aa: CASSWSLTSGAETQYF

d_gene: -
j_gene: TRBJ2-7
abundance: few
v_gene: TRBV6-2/TRBV6-3
CDR3nt: TGTGCCAGCAGTTACTCCTCCCTCTACGAGCAGTACTTC
CDR3aa: CASSYSSLYEQYF

d_gene: -
j_gene: TRBJ1-5
abundance: many
v_gene: TRBV20-1
CDR3nt: TGCAGTGCTAGAGCGGTGAATCAGCCCCAGCATTTT
CDR3aa: CSARAVNQPQHF

d_gene: TRBD2
j_gene: TRBJ2-1
abundance: many
v_gene: TRBV24-1
CDR3nt: TGTGCCACCAGTGATTCCGGGGTGGGGACTAGCGGGAGGAATGAGCAGTTCTTC
CDR3aa: CATSDSGVGTSGRNEQFF

d_gene: -
j_gene: TRBJ2-1
abundance: many
v_gene: TRBV7-3
CDR3nt: TGTGCCAGCAGCCTAGGGCTAGGGGGGAGGGAGCAGTTCTTC
CDR3aa: CASSLGLGGREQFF

d_gene: -
j_gene: TRBJ2-2
abundance: -
v_gene: TRBV7-2
CDR3nt: TGTGCCAGCAGCCAAGACCGGGACACCCGTTCGGGGGAGCTGTTTTTT
CDR3aa: CASSQDRDTRSGELFF

d_gene: TRBD2
j_gene: TRBJ2-3
abundance: -
v_gene: TRBV9
CDR3nt: TGTGCCAGCAGACCCGGACTAGCGGGGATCACAGATACGCAGTATTTT
CDR3aa: CASRPGLAGITDTQYF

d_gene: -
j_gene: TRBJ2-2
abundance: many
v_gene: TRBV28
CDR3nt: TGTGCCAGCAGTATTTTAGCAGTAACCGGGGAGCTGTTTTTT
CDR3aa: CASSILAVTGELFF

d_gene: -
j_gene: TRBJ2-2
abundance: many
v_gene: TRBV27
CDR3nt: TGTGCCAGCAGTACCTTTCAAAATTTGAACACCGGGGAGCTGTTTTTT
CDR3aa: CASSTFQNLNTGELFF

d_gene: -
j_gene: TRBJ2-2
abundance: many
v_gene: TRBV11-2
CDR3nt: TGTGCCAGCAGCTCTTCCTGGACGAACACCGGGGAGCTGTTTTTT
CDR3aa: CASSSSWTNTGELFF

d_gene: -
j_gene: TRBJ2-1
abundance: many
v_gene: TRBV19
CDR3nt: TGTGCCAGTCGGGCTAGCGTGAACAATGAGCAGTTCTTC
CDR3aa: CASRASVNNEQFF

d_gene: -
j_gene: TRBJ1-4
abundance: many
v_gene: TRBV6-1
CDR3nt: TGTGCCAGCAGATCCCAGGGTACTCCTAATGAAAAACTGTTTTTT
CDR3aa: CASRSQGTPNEKLFF